Presented here are 10 T cell receptor beta chains from one specimen sequenced in a study of T cells after yellow fever vaccination. MiXCR was run by TCRdb on the 5' RACE reads, yielding one entry per CDR3 protein. The sample records a few hundred thousand distinct CDR3 sequences, about 3.5% being singletons. The starting material was PBMCs, obtained on the day of the yellow fever booster vaccination. The receptor source for this set is a man younger than 35 who received the YFV17D yellow fever vaccine.

This clonotype was recorded at least ten times. The V gene is TRBV19, the J gene TRBJ1-1, with D perhaps matching TRBD1 (5 bases). With 5 bases removed from V and 4 bases from J, the gap between germline ends came to 14 bases. The CDR3 totals 14 residues. Germline-derived CDR1 and CDR2 are LNHDA and SQIVND (reference sequence). The CDR3 sequence: CASSLRAGGTEAFF. The CDR3 region has the DNA TGTGCCAGTAGTCTCCGCGCGGGGGGCACTGAAGCTTTCTTT.

The chain couples TRBV11-1 to TRBJ2-3; 13 nucleotides align to TRBD2. Germline loops: CDR1 SGHAT, CDR2 FQDESV (reference sequence). CDR3 size: 19 residues. V shed 3 bases, J shed 1 base, and the junction held 10 bases outside the gene matches. CDR3 DNA sequence: TGTGCCAGCAGCTTTCTAGCACTAGCGGGGGGGCCAGGCACAGATACGCAGTATTTT. Protein product: CASSFLALAGGPGTDTQYF. Together with reference TRBV11-1 and TRBJ2-3, the CDR3 gives the full variable domain: EAEVAQSPRYKITEKSQAVAFWCDPISGHATLYWYRQILGQGPELLVQFQDESVVDDSQLPKDRFSAERLKGVDSTLKIQPAELGDSAMYLCASSFLALAGGPGTDTQYFGPGTRLTVL.

This clonotype came up a few times. The genes are TRBV19 and TRBJ1-1; D gene ambiguous. Germline V gene sequence: CDR1 LNHDA, CDR2 SQIVND (reference sequence). V lost 8 bases, J lost 7 bases, and 14 bases lay in between. The CDR3 length is 12 residues. Here the CDR3 DNA reads TGTGCCAGTTCCCCGGGGATTAGTGAAGCTTTCTTT. Amino acids: CASSPGISEAFF. The variable domain in full, with the rest retrieved from reference TRBV19 and TRBJ1-1, is DGGITQSPKYLFRKEGQNVTLSCEQNLNHDAMYWYRQDPGQGLRLIYYSQIVNDFQKGDIAEGYSVSREKKESFPLTVTSAQKNPTAFYLCASSPGISEAFFGQGTRLTVV.

This clonotype was detected a few times. The chain has TRBV4-1 and TRBJ2-1; D is possibly TRBD1 (7 bases). Germline lookup yields CDR1 MGHRA and CDR2 YSYEKL. Trimming pared 0 bases from V and 6 bases from J, leaving 9 bases between. This CDR3 has 14 amino acids. The CDR3: CASSQDQGGNEQFF. Written as DNA, the CDR3 is TGCGCCAGCAGCCAAGATCAGGGGGGCAATGAGCAGTTCTTC.

The chain uses TRBV27 and TRBJ1-2; 7 bases match TRBD1. CDR1 is MNHEY and CDR2 is SMNVEV in the germline V gene (reference sequence). The J segment lost 4 bases and the V segment lost 5 bases, leaving 1 base of the junction unmatched. The CDR3 spans 12 residues. The chain's CDR3 is CASSGDSYGYTF. CDR3 nucleotides: TGTGCCAGCAGTGGGGACAGCTATGGCTACACCTTC.

Ten or more counts support this clonotype. This CDR3 is CASSLGQAPTDTQYF. CDR3 nucleotides: TGCGCCAGCAGCTTGGGCCAGGCGCCCACAGATACGCAGTATTTT. V is TRBV5-1 and J is TRBJ2-3; D is undetermined. Trimming stripped 0 bases from V and 2 bases from J, with 10 bases between. The CDR3 runs 15 residues. Germline CDR1 SGHRS, CDR2 YFSETQ.

This clonotype was recorded many times. This rearrangement joins TRBV11-2 to TRBJ2-7, with D tentatively TRBD1 (6 bases). The CDR3 is 14 residues long. Germline V gives CDR1 SGHAT, CDR2 FQNNGV. Trimming took off 4 bases at V and 3 bases at J, with 13 bases between the two ends. CDR3 sequence (DNA): TGTGCCAGCAGCTCGGCAGGGGCGTACTACGAGCAGTACTTC. Amino acid sequence: CASSSAGAYYEQYF.

Only a few counts were recorded for this clonotype. The chain couples TRBV12-3 or TRBV12-4 to TRBJ1-1, with a possible D match to TRBD1 (5 bases). The CDR3 is made up of 13 amino acids. V was clipped by 10 bases and J by 1 base, with 13 bases between them. This CDR3 reads CATKGGGNTEAFF. The CDR3 nucleotides are TGTGCCACTAAGGGTGGGGGGAACACTGAAGCTTTCTTT.

This clonotype has at least ten counts. The V gene is TRBV4-1, the J gene TRBJ1-1; 8 bases line up with TRBD1. J lost 1 base, V lost 3 bases, and 4 bases had no gene match. Germline lookup yields CDR1 MGHRA and CDR2 YSYEKL. The CDR3 runs to 15 residues. Written as DNA, the CDR3 is TGCGCCAGCAGCCACCTCGGGACAGGGAACACTGAAGCTTTCTTT. Protein sequence: CASSHLGTGNTEAFF.

This chain joins TRBV20-1 and TRBJ1-3, with D possibly matching TRBD1 (5 bases). The germline V gene encodes CDR1 DFQATT and CDR2 SNEGSKA (reference sequence). The CDR3 consists of 14 residues. The V gene lost 4 bases and the J gene lost 4 bases, with 14 bases spanning the gap. CDR3 region: CSAKEAGAGNTIYF. Here the CDR3 DNA reads TGCAGTGCTAAAGAGGCTGGGGCCGGAAACACCATATATTTT.